This T cell receptor (beta chain) is from a study of regulatory T cells in long-lasting Graves disease. Noted time point: newly diagnosed GD, antithyroid drugs for less than 3 months. RNA isolated from PBMCs was used to make the TCR library. CDR1 is SGHTA and CDR2 is FQGTGA in the germline V gene. The CDR3 loop spans 16 amino acids. This clonotype has just a few counts. It differs at one base from a far larger clone, so likely a read error. Libraries of TCR beta came from iRepertoire HTBI primers plus Arm-PCR of CDR3 regions. TCRdb re-analysed the multiplex PCR reads in MiXCR, keeping a single row per CDR3 protein. Of roughly 420,000 distinct CDR3 sequences in the sample, about 15% were seen once. These data are also associated with another study on T cells in Graves' hyperthyroidism and ophthalmopathy.

This chain connects TRBV7-3 to TRBJ2-4; D perhaps matches TRBD2 (5 bases). The J call may be faulty, since TRBJ2-1 better matches the DNA end. Sample: peripheral blood mononuclear cells (PBMCs), taken at new diagnosis, from a patient treated with antithyroid drugs. This clonotype was obtained from a woman aged 45-60 years with Graves disease. The CDR3 sequence is CVSSLTPGLVSVEQFF. CDR3 bases: TGTGTCAGCAGCTTAACCCCTGGGCTAGTTAGCGTTGAGCAGTTCTTC.